One and the same sample provided the 26 T cell receptor beta chains below, sequenced in a study of cytomegalovirus exposure and HLA in healthy donors. Primers: 60 Vbeta forward and 13 Jbeta reverse. Sequencing was performed with immunoSEQ multiplex PCR; in TCRdb, only in-frame clones are kept and a portion is missing. Of fewer than 350,000 clones listed, 80% to 90% were seen once; the top ten hold around 2.1%. Sequenced sample: PBMCs. These receptors were collected from a woman aged 18-29 years in good health and CMV-seronegative.

The rearrangement links TRBV7-9 to TRBJ1-5; D ambiguous. This CDR3 contains 15 residues. CDR1 is SEHNR and CDR2 is FQNEAQ in the germline V gene (reference sequence). Trimming stripped 1 base from V and 3 bases from J, with 10 bases between. The CDR3: CASSLDTSPNQPQHF. CDR3 sequence (DNA): TGTGCCAGCAGCTTAGACACGTCACCCAATCAGCCCCAGCATTTT.

This chain links TRBV7-3 with TRBJ2-1, with D possibly being TRBD1 (6 bases). This CDR3 region has 14 residues. Germline CDR1 reads SGHTA; CDR2 reads FQGTGA. V lost 7 bases, J lost 8 bases, and 18 bases lay in between. The CDR3 is CASKSYSGADEQFF. Here the CDR3 DNA reads TGTGCCAGCAAATCCTACTCAGGGGCTGATGAGCAGTTCTTC. Filled out from reference TRBV7-3 and TRBJ2-1, the complete variable domain reads GAGVSQTPSNKVTEKGKYVELRCDPISGHTALYWYRQSLGQGPEFLIYFQGTGAADDSGLPNDRFFAVRPEGSVSTLKIQRTERGDSAVYLCASKSYSGADEQFFGPGTRLTVL.

The chain is built from TRBV29-1 and TRBJ1-2; D is perhaps TRBD1 (5 bases). CDR1 and CDR2 (germline): SQVTM, ANQGSEA. V lost 8 bases, J lost 8 bases, and 21 bases lay in between. The CDR3 contains 13 residues. CDR3 in DNA: TGCAGCTTCAACGCGGACATCTTAGGAGGCTACACCTTC. Its protein is CSFNADILGGYTF.

The rearrangement uses TRBV9 and TRBJ1-6, with TRBD1 identical over 7 bases. With 0 bases clipped from V and 7 bases from J, the junction kept 4 bases outside the gene matches. The CDR3 is 15 amino acids. CDR1 and CDR2 from the germline V gene are SGDLS and YYNGEE. The CDR3 is CASSVASRGNSPLHF. Written as DNA, the CDR3 is TGTGCCAGCAGCGTAGCCTCCAGGGGGAATTCACCCCTCCACTTT.

V gene TRBV10-1 combines with J gene TRBJ2-1; 8 bases line up with TRBD2. This CDR3 is 15 amino acids long. Germline V gene data show CDR1 as WNHNN and CDR2 as SYGVQD (reference sequence). Trimming cost V 2 bases and J 6 bases; bases outside gene matches: 6. CDR3 DNA sequence: TGCGCCAGCAGTGAGGCGGTAGCGGGAACCAATGAGCAGTTCTTC. This gives the protein CASSEAVAGTNEQFF.

The count of this clone is one. One end of the junction varies from germline; a read error may be responsible. The chain combines TRBV7-9 with TRBJ1-2; D is perhaps TRBD1 (6 bases). Per the germline V gene, CDR1 is SEHNR and CDR2 is FQNEAQ (reference sequence). The CDR3 extends over 13 amino acids. The CDR3 nucleotides read TGTTCCAGCAGCTATGACAGGTCCCTAGGCTACACCTTC. Translating gives CSSSYDRSLGYTF. Together with reference TRBV7-9 and TRBJ1-2, the CDR3 gives the full variable domain: DTGVSQNPRHKITKRGQNVTFRCDPISEHNRLYWYRQTLGQGPEFLTYFQNEAQLEKSRLLSDRFSAERPKGSFSTLEIQRTEQGDSAMYLCSSSYDRSLGYTFGSGTRLTVV.

The chain combines TRBV2 with TRBJ1-2, with D maybe TRBD1 (5 bases). Trimming left V 2 bases short and J 6 bases short, with 7 bases between. The germline CDR1 and CDR2 sequences are SNHLY and FYNNEI. The CDR3 has 12 residues. DNA for the CDR3: TGTGCCAGCAGTGAACAGGGCGATGGCTACACCTTC. Its protein is CASSEQGDGYTF.

This clone was seen more than once but under ten times. The chain is built from TRBV6-5 and TRBJ1-1; a weak D match, TRBD1 (6 bases). Trimming took 5 bases from V and 1 from J, leaving 8 bases between them. The CDR3 runs 13 residues. Germline CDR1 and CDR2: MNHEY and SVGAGI. CDR3 residues: CASSRQENTEAFF. For the CDR3, the DNA is TGTGCCAGCAGTCGACAGGAGAACACTGAAGCTTTCTTT.

This clone is a singleton in its sample. The chain carries TRBV11-2 and TRBJ1-1; D is perhaps TRBD1 (5 bases). Between the trimmed V and J ends, which lost 5 bases and 10 bases, there was a span of 17 bases. Germline CDR1 and CDR2: SGHAT and FQNNGV. The CDR3 sequence is 13 residues long. CDR3 amino acids: CASSPGGDRTAFF. The CDR3 nucleotides are TGTGCCAGCAGCCCAGGCGGGGACCGCACAGCTTTCTTT. Variable domain in full (rest from reference TRBV11-2 and TRBJ1-1): EAGVAQSPRYKIIEKRQSVAFWCNPISGHATLYWYQQILGQGPKLLIQFQNNGVVDDSQLPKDRFSAERLKGVDSTLKIQPAKLEDSAVYLCASSPGGDRTAFFGQGTRLTVV.

On this clone: A read error may produce the germline difference seen at one junction end. The CDR3 DNA is TGTGCTAGCAGCCCGGGACTAGCAGGCAATGAGCAGTTCTTC. It is translated as CASSPGLAGNEQFF. V is TRBV7-7 and J is TRBJ2-1; 9 bases are shared with TRBD2. The CDR3 is 14 residues long. Germline V CDR1 and CDR2: SSHAT, FNYEAQ (reference sequence).

This sequence joins TRBV5-6 and TRBJ2-7; D possibly corresponds to TRBD1 (6 bases). V lost 0 bases, J lost 2 bases, and 12 bases lay in between. Germline-derived CDR1 and CDR2 are SGHDT and YYEEEE. The CDR3 totals 15 residues. The CDR3 loop reads CASSLGGRGAYEQYF. The CDR3 DNA reads as TGTGCCAGCAGCTTGGGGGGCAGGGGCGCCTACGAGCAGTACTTC.

The chain combines TRBV7-6 with TRBJ1-1; 8 bases fit TRBD1. The CDR3 spans 17 residues. Trimming took 0 bases from V and 8 from J; bases not matched to a gene: 14. The germline V gene has CDR1 SGHVS and CDR2 FNYEAQ. The CDR3 nucleotides are TGTGCCAGCAGCTTAGCTCCTCTCACAGGGGGAAGATACGAAGCTTTCTTT. Residues: CASSLAPLTGGRYEAFF.

This clone was observed a few times. The chain carries TRBV4-2 and TRBJ2-7; 7 bases are shared with TRBD2. With 0 bases clipped from V and 4 bases from J, the junction kept 9 bases outside the gene matches. The CDR3 has 16 residues. Per germline, CDR1 LGHNA and CDR2 YNFKEQ. The CDR3 spells CASSQEGSRGEYEQYF. The CDR3 DNA reads TGTGCCAGCAGCCAAGAGGGAAGCCGGGGGGAGTACGAGCAGTACTTC.

The chain is built from TRBV5-1 and TRBJ1-1; 9 nucleotides match TRBD1. CDR1 and CDR2 (germline): SGHRS, YFSETQ. This CDR3 region has 17 residues. V dropped 1 base and J dropped 4; count of bases not matched to a gene: 11. CDR3 bases: TGCGCCAGCAGCTTGCTTTCCCCGGGACAGGGCGGCACTGAAGCTTTCTTT. Its protein is CASSLLSPGQGGTEAFF. Looking up the rest from reference TRBV5-1 and TRBJ1-1 gives the full variable domain: KAGVTQTPRYLIKTRGQQVTLSCSPISGHRSVSWYQQTPGQGLQFLFEYFSETQRNKGNFPGRFSGRQFSNSRSEMNVSTLELGDSALYLCASSLLSPGQGGTEAFFGQGTRLTVV.

J is TRBJ1-1 and V is TRBV2; 7 bases map to TRBD1. Losses at the gene ends were 4 bases for V and 1 base for J; bases not matched to a gene: 15. This CDR3 has 18 residues. CDR1 and CDR2 (germline): SNHLY, FYNNEI. CDR3 nucleotide sequence: TGTGCCAGCAGTGGGGGGGAGAGGGGGCCCTCCCGGAACACTGAAGCTTTCTTT. It specifies CASSGGERGPSRNTEAFF.

This sequence joins TRBV5-1 and TRBJ2-7; D is unclear. Germline V gene data show CDR1 as SGHRS and CDR2 as YFSETQ. This CDR3 has 13 amino acids. The germline V and J ends were trimmed by 4 bases and 2 bases, with 10 bases remaining between them. CDR3: CASSGQPTYEQYF. Here the CDR3 DNA reads TGCGCCAGCAGCGGGCAGCCGACCTACGAGCAGTACTTC.

This sequence joins TRBV13 and TRBJ1-2, with 7 nucleotides matching TRBD1. The germline V gene encodes CDR1 PRHDT and CDR2 FYEKMQ (reference sequence). V dropped 8 bases and J dropped 1; count of bases not matched to a gene: 13. CDR3 length: 16 amino acids. The CDR3 nucleotides read TGTGCCAGCCGACGCCAGGGACAGCCCGATAACTATGGCTACACCTTC. Residues: CASRRQGQPDNYGYTF.

The genes are TRBV9 and TRBJ2-3; 9 bases line up with TRBD1. The CDR3 is 17 amino acids. Germline CDR1 is SGDLS and CDR2 is YYNGEE. The V segment lost 4 bases and the J segment 2 bases; nucleotides outside the gene matches: 11. The CDR3 is CASSPSVRDRATDTQYF. As DNA, the CDR3 is TGTGCCAGCAGCCCCAGTGTAAGGGACAGGGCCACAGATACGCAGTATTTT.

CDR3: CASSEAGANTEAFF. CDR3 DNA: TGTGCCAGCAGTGAAGCGGGAGCGAACACTGAAGCTTTCTTT. The V call is TRBV2, the J call TRBJ1-1; unclear D gene. From germline, CDR1 is SNHLY and CDR2 FYNNEI. The CDR3 is 14 amino acids. Trimming took 0 bases from V and 1 from J, leaving 6 bases between them.

This sequence joins TRBV29-1 and TRBJ2-7; perhaps TRBD1 as D (5 bases). Germline CDR1 and CDR2: SQVTM and ANQGSEA. This CDR3 comprises 12 residues. The V gene lost 7 bases and the J gene lost 3 bases, with 13 bases spanning the gap. The CDR3 DNA follows: TGCAGCGCTACGACAGCGAGCTACGAGCAGTACTTC. Translated: CSATTASYEQYF.

This chain connects TRBV19 to TRBJ1-1; D gene ambiguous. With 1 base removed from V and 7 bases from J, the gap between germline ends came to 7 bases. The length of the CDR3 is 12 residues. Germline values: CDR1 LNHDA, CDR2 SQIVND (reference sequence). CDR3 nucleotide sequence: TGTGCCAGTAGTATAGGCGGAGTTGAAGCTTTCTTT. It yields the protein CASSIGGVEAFF. The full variable domain, in which reference TRBV19 and TRBJ1-1 provide the parts outside the CDR3, is DGGITQSPKYLFRKEGQNVTLSCEQNLNHDAMYWYRQDPGQGLRLIYYSQIVNDFQKGDIAEGYSVSREKKESFPLTVTSAQKNPTAFYLCASSIGGVEAFFGQGTRLTVV.

The CDR3 region is CASSAPPEIGRNGYTF. The CDR3 DNA reads as TGTGCCAGCAGCGCCCCCCCCGAGATAGGGAGGAATGGCTACACCTTC. The chain is built from TRBV7-9 and TRBJ1-2; D not resolved. Trimming left V 5 bases short and J 6 bases short, with 22 bases between. The CDR3 loop spans 16 amino acids. Germline values: CDR1 SEHNR, CDR2 FQNEAQ (reference sequence).

The chain is built from TRBV4-1 and TRBJ1-5; D is possibly TRBD1 (5 bases). The CDR3 is made up of 15 amino acids. Per germline, CDR1 MGHRA and CDR2 YSYEKL. With 2 bases removed from V and 2 bases from J, the gap between germline ends came to 10 bases. The CDR3 sequence is CASSQSGEGNQPQHF. DNA for the CDR3: TGCGCCAGCAGCCAATCGGGGGAGGGCAATCAGCCCCAGCATTTT.

The chain has TRBV4-1 and TRBJ1-1; D is unresolved. Trimming left V 1 base short and J 1 base short, with 7 bases between. The CDR3 is made up of 14 amino acids. CDR1 and CDR2 (germline): MGHRA, YSYEKL. CDR3 residues: CASSQGWQNTEAFF. The CDR3 bases are TGCGCCAGCAGCCAAGGGTGGCAGAACACTGAAGCTTTCTTT.

The rearrangement joins TRBV9 to TRBJ1-2, with D unclear. From germline, CDR1 is SGDLS and CDR2 YYNGEE. V was pared by 0 bases and J by 4 bases, with 13 bases between. This CDR3 comprises 15 residues. The chain's CDR3 is CASSVDDGLGYGYTF. The CDR3 region has the DNA TGTGCCAGCAGCGTAGATGACGGGTTGGGCTATGGCTACACCTTC.

The chain uses TRBV29-1 and TRBJ2-5, with 9 bases matching TRBD2. CDR3 length: 17 residues. J was trimmed by 5 bases and V by 6 bases; bases with no gene match: 19. Germline V gene data show CDR1 as SQVTM and CDR2 as ANQGSEA. The CDR3 reads CSVGPRTSAPAEETQYF. In DNA, the CDR3 is TGCAGCGTAGGCCCTAGGACTAGCGCGCCCGCGGAGGAGACCCAGTACTTC.